This section outlines one T cell receptor (beta chain) sequence together with its context. As yet, its antigen is unknown. Trimming shortened V by 5 bases and J by 11 bases, and 24 bases separated the two germline ends. Germline V gives CDR1 SGHRS, CDR2 YFSETQ. The CDR3 is 15 residues long. The entry originates in a study of identical twins. General study points: Those out-of-frame alpha sequences shared by twins showed an excess of low generation probability. Carriage of fewer insertions was seen in abundant cord blood beta clonotypes, whereas memory repertoires showed none. Partly confounded zero-insertion analyses could result from invariant MAIT and iNKT cells.

Every sampled donor was Caucasian and healthy. Via MiXCR, TCRdb re-called the 5' RACE reads, giving one row per CDR3 protein. The table lists roughly 1.6 million distinct CDR3 sequences, about 30% of them singletons. The TCR sequence derives from a newborn girl in good health. The chain carries TRBV5-1 and TRBJ2-3, with TRBD2 as a possible D gene (5 bases). The sample taken for sequencing was cord blood. The CDR3 DNA reads TGCGCCAGCAGTTCGGACTCCTTTCCTTTCCCTGTGCAGTATTTT. Protein: CASSSDSFPFPVQYF. Supplemented by reference TRBV5-1 and TRBJ2-3, the full variable domain reads KAGVTQTPRYLIKTRGQQVTLSCSPISGHRSVSWYQQTPGQGLQFLFEYFSETQRNKGNFPGRFSGRQFSNSRSEMNVSTLELGDSALYLCASSSDSFPFPVQYFGPGTRLTVL.